This is a list of T cell receptor beta chains from one sample in a study of blood T cell repertoires in COVID-19. Method: immunoSEQ multiplex PCR; TCRdb's copy keeps in-frame clones and lacks some. The sample has some 350,000 clones, around 87% seen once; the top ten hold around 7%. Sequenced material: peripheral blood. These receptors were taken from a man aged 18 to 35 with active or convalescent COVID-19. The CDR3 runs from the conserved cysteine through the conserved F or W. Each record gives: clone size, J gene, V gene, D gene, CDR3 DNA, CDR3 protein. D genes are given only for firm matches. Size is omitted from some rows. Given values are once, few, many or a class for expanded clones.

.	TRBJ2-3	TRBV7-9	TRBD2	TGTGCCAGCAGCCCCCCTAGCGGGAGGGTGCCAGATACGCAGTATTTT	CASSPPSGRVPDTQYF
.	TRBJ2-7	TRBV19	.	TGTGCCAGTAGTATTAGAGTGGGCCAATACGAGCAGTACTTC	CASSIRVGQYEQYF
.	TRBJ2-7	TRBV28	.	TGTGCCAGCAGTTCACACGTATACGAGCAGTACTTC	CASSSHVYEQYF
.	TRBJ2-1	TRBV6-2/TRBV6-3	.	TGTGCCAGCAGTTACCTGGCTAGCCAGTTCTTC	CASSYLASQFF
.	TRBJ2-7	TRBV6-2/TRBV6-3	TRBD1	TGTGCCAGCAGTTATTTTATCGGGACAGACTCCTACGAGCAGTACTTC	CASSYFIGTDSYEQYF
.	TRBJ2-7	TRBV18	TRBD1	TGTGCCAGCTCAACCGGGACAGGGGTTTACGAGCAGTACTTC	CASSTGTGVYEQYF
.	TRBJ2-1	TRBV19	TRBD1	TGTGCCAGTAGTGTGGGACAGGGGCTTAACAATGAGCAGTTCTTC	CASSVGQGLNNEQFF
.	TRBJ2-1	TRBV11-3	.	TGTGCCAGCAGCCGGGTAGGGGGAGTCTCCTACAATGAGCAGTTCTTC	CASSRVGGVSYNEQFF
.	TRBJ2-2	TRBV7-8	.	TGTGCCAGCAGCTCCCGGGGAGGGGGTGGGACCGGGGAGCTGTTTTTT	CASSSRGGGGTGELFF
.	TRBJ2-1	TRBV5-1	.	TGCGCCAGCAGCTTGGCTTTCAATGAGCAGTTCTTC	CASSLAFNEQFF
.	TRBJ1-1	TRBV27	.	TGTGCCAGCAGTTTGGGGCGGAGCACTGAAGCTTTCTTT	CASSLGRSTEAFF
.	TRBJ2-3	TRBV7-2	.	TGTGCCAGCAGCTTAGTAGGGGGGGTCTATCCGTATTTT	CASSLVGGVYPYF
once	TRBJ2-5	TRBV6-1	.	TGTGCCAGCAGTGAATGGTTGGGCCAGTACCAAGAGACCCAGTACTTC	CASSEWLGQYQETQYF
.	TRBJ1-3	TRBV6-1	.	TGTGCCAGCAGTGAAGGACCCGAGGTTTGGAACACCATATATTTT	CASSEGPEVWNTIYF
.	TRBJ2-5	TRBV4-3	.	TGCGCCAGCAGCCTAAGACCTGGGCGAGAAGAGACCCAGTACTTC	CASSLRPGREETQYF
.	TRBJ2-1	TRBV5-5	.	TGTGCCAGCAGCTTGTTAGCGAGCGCTGAGCAGTTCTTC	CASSLLASAEQFF
.	TRBJ2-4	TRBV6-5	TRBD1	TGTGCCAGCAGTTACGCTACAGGGGCGGCCAAAAACATTCAGTACTTC	CASSYATGAAKNIQYF
.	TRBJ2-5	TRBV28	.	TGTGCCAGCACCTCTCCCCCAGAGACCCAGTACTTC	CASTSPPETQYF
.	TRBJ2-3	TRBV28	.	TGTGCCAGCAGTCCAACCCAGCGGAGGCCCACAGATACGCAGTATTTT	CASSPTQRRPTDTQYF
.	TRBJ2-7	TRBV16	TRBD1	TGTGCCAGCAGTCTTGGACAGGGTAACGAGCAGTACTTC	CASSLGQGNEQYF
.	TRBJ2-5	TRBV7-2	.	TGTGCCAGCAGCCCCGTCCAGGGACAAGAGACCCAGTACTTC	CASSPVQGQETQYF
.	TRBJ1-4	TRBV18	.	TGTGCCAGCTCACTGACGGACAGTGTTCGTGAAAAACTGTTTTTT	CASSLTDSVREKLFF
few	TRBJ1-2	TRBV5-6	TRBD1	TGTGCCAGCAGCGACCCGGGACAGGGCAACTATGGCTACACCTTC	CASSDPGQGNYGYTF
once	TRBJ2-7	TRBV5-1	.	TGCGCCAGCAGCTTGGTACTCTCCCAGGGCGAGCAGTACTTC	CASSLVLSQGEQYF
few	TRBJ2-3	TRBV19	TRBD1	TGTGCCAGTAGTATAGAATGGGGACAGGGTCCCCCAGATACGCAGTATTTT	CASSIEWGQGPPDTQYF
.	TRBJ2-7	TRBV7-2	.	TGTGCCAGCAGCTTTCCGGGGTCCTACGAGCAGTACTTC	CASSFPGSYEQYF
.	TRBJ1-4	TRBV27	.	TGTGCCAGCAGTCGCGGAAGTAGTTCCGCAACTAATGAAAAACTGTTTTTT	CASSRGSSSATNEKLFF
.	TRBJ1-2	TRBV25-1	TRBD1	TGTGCCAGCAGTGAATCCCGGGACAGGGGTTTCTATGGCTACACCTTC	CASSESRDRGFYGYTF
.	TRBJ2-1	TRBV28	.	TGTGCCAGCAGTTTATTTTCAGGGGACGCTGGCCATCTCTCCTACAATGAGCAGTTCTTC	CASSLFSGDAGHLSYNEQFF
.	TRBJ2-1	TRBV7-3	TRBD1	TGTGCCAGCAGCTCCCGACAGGGGGCCTACAATGAGCAGTTCTTC	CASSSRQGAYNEQFF
.	TRBJ1-1	TRBV11-3	TRBD1	TGTGCCAGCAGCCAACAGGGGAGCACTGAAGCTTTCTTT	CASSQQGSTEAFF
.	TRBJ1-1	TRBV7-9	.	TGTGCCAGCAGCTTAGCGTGGCCTCCGGGGACTGAAGCTTTCTTT	CASSLAWPPGTEAFF
once	TRBJ2-1	TRBV6-5	TRBD2	TGTGCCAGCACTAGACTAGCGGGGGACAATGAGCAGTTCTTC	CASTRLAGDNEQFF
.	TRBJ1-6	TRBV27	.	TGTGCCAGCAGTTTATTCGCGGGTTACAATTCACCCCTCCACTTT	CASSLFAGYNSPLHF
.	TRBJ2-2	TRBV4-1	.	TGCGCCAGCAGCCAAATAGGACTCGCCGGGGAGCTGTTTTTT	CASSQIGLAGELFF
.	TRBJ2-6	TRBV5-1	.	TGCGCCAGCAGCTCAGGGGATTCAGGGGCCAACGTCCTGACTTTC	CASSSGDSGANVLTF
.	TRBJ2-3	TRBV6-6	TRBD2	TGTGCCATAACTGGCGGGGGTGTGGATACGCAGTATTTT	CAITGGGVDTQYF
.	TRBJ1-1	TRBV7-8	.	TGTGCCAGCAGCTTAGATCTAGGCACCTACACTGAAGCTTTCTTT	CASSLDLGTYTEAFF
once	TRBJ1-5	TRBV3-1/TRBV3-2	.	TGTGCCAGCAGCCACGGTTATAGCAATCAGCCCCAGCATTTT	CASSHGYSNQPQHF
.	TRBJ1-2	TRBV12-3/TRBV12-4	.	TGTGCCAGCAGTTTAAGGGAGAAAAGGAGCTACACCTTC	CASSLREKRSYTF
.	TRBJ2-1	TRBV19	TRBD1	TGTGCCAGTAGTGTAGGACAGGGGGTGGAGCAGTTCTTC	CASSVGQGVEQFF
once	TRBJ2-7	TRBV15	TRBD1	TGTGCCACCAGCCCCCGGACAGGGGCCTACGAGCAGTACTTC	CATSPRTGAYEQYF
.	TRBJ2-3	TRBV3-1/TRBV3-2	.	TGTGCCAGCAGCCCCAGGGAACGAGGCACAGATACGCAGTATTTT	CASSPRERGTDTQYF
.	TRBJ2-1	TRBV6-5	.	TGTGCCAGCAGTTCCCACGGACCGCAGGACTATGAGCAGTTCTTC	CASSSHGPQDYEQFF
.	TRBJ2-7	TRBV19	.	TGTGCCAGTCTATCAGGGCCTCCTTTCTACGAGCAGTACTTC	CASLSGPPFYEQYF
.	TRBJ2-7	TRBV24-1	.	TGTGCCACCAGTGAACCGGGAGCCCCCTACGAGCAGTACTTC	CATSEPGAPYEQYF
.	TRBJ1-2	TRBV7-9	.	TGTGCCAGCAGCTGGGGAGGGGGGGAGACTAACTATGGCTACACCTTC	CASSWGGGETNYGYTF
.	TRBJ1-2	TRBV2	TRBD1	TGTGCCAGCAGTCCCGGGACAGGGAACTATGGCTACACCTTC	CASSPGTGNYGYTF
.	TRBJ2-1	TRBV7-6	TRBD1	TGTGCCAGCAGCTTATGGAGCGGTAGGGGGCACAATGAGCAGTTCTTC	CASSLWSGRGHNEQFF
once	TRBJ1-6	TRBV2	TRBD1	TGTGCCAGCACCATACAGGGGCGGGATAATTCACCCCTCCACTTT	CASTIQGRDNSPLHF
.	TRBJ1-5	TRBV4-1	TRBD1	TGCGCCAGCAGCCCAAACAGGGGGCCGGTGGGTCAGCCCCAGCATTTT	CASSPNRGPVGQPQHF
.	TRBJ2-5	TRBV6-5	TRBD1	TGTGCCAGCAGGGGGACAGTAGAAGAGACCCAGTACTTC	CASRGTVEETQYF
.	TRBJ1-6	TRBV28	.	TGTGCCAGCAGTTTAGGCTTGACAGAGACTAATTCACCCCTCCACTTT	CASSLGLTETNSPLHF
.	TRBJ1-2	TRBV4-2	.	TGTGCCAGCAGCCAGTGGGCGTATGGCTACACCTTC	CASSQWAYGYTF
.	TRBJ1-2	TRBV18	.	TGTGCCAGCTCGCTTCCCCCCGGGGGACGGTCCCTAAGCTATGGCTACACCTTC	CASSLPPGGRSLSYGYTF
.	TRBJ2-3	TRBV4-1	TRBD1	TGCGCCAGCAGCCATCCAGGGGGCGGCACAGATACGCAGTATTTT	CASSHPGGGTDTQYF
.	TRBJ2-7	TRBV2	TRBD1	TGTGCCAGCAGTGAAGCGCTTCAGGGGGCGGGTGAGCAGTACTTC	CASSEALQGAGEQYF
.	TRBJ2-4	TRBV20-1	TRBD2	TGCAGTGCCAGTACTAGCGGGAACATCATTCAGTACTTC	CSASTSGNIIQYF
.	TRBJ2-7	TRBV7-8	.	TGTGCCAGCACGCATGGCGGCGGTACCACGACCTACGAGCAGTACTTC	CASTHGGGTTTYEQYF